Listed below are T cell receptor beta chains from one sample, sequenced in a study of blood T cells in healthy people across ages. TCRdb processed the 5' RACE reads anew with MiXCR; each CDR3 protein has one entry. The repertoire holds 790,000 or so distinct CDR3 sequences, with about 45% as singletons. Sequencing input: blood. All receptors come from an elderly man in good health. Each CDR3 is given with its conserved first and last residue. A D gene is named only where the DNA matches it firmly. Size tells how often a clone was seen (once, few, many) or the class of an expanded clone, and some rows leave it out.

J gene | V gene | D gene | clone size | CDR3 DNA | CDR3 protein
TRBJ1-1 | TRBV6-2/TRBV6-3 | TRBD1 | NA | TGTGCCAGCATCGGAGACAGGACAGGGGACACTGAAGCTTTCTTT | CASIGDRTGDTEAFF
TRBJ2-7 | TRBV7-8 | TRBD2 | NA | TGTGCCAGCAGCTTAGGAGCTAGCGGGAGGACTCACGAGCAGTACTTC | CASSLGASGRTHEQYF
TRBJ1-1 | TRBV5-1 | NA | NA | TGCGCCAGCAGCTTGGAAAACATTGAAGCTTTCTTT | CASSLENIEAFF
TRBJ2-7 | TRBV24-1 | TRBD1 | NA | TGTGCCACCAGCGACAGGGGAGTCTCCTACAATGAGCAGTACTTC | CATSDRGVSYNEQYF
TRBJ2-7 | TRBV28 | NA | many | TGTGCCAGCAGTTTAAACAGTCCCTACGAGCAGTACTTC | CASSLNSPYEQYF
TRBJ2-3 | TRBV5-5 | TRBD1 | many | TGCGCCAGCAGCCCGGGACAGATCAGCACAGATACGCAGTATTTT | CASSPGQISTDTQYF
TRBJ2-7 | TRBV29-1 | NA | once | TGCAGCGTTGTTATTTTAGGGGCGGGCGAGCAGTACTTC | CSVVILGAGEQYF
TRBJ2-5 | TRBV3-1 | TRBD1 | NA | TGTGCCAGCAGCCAAGACCTGGACAGGGGAGAGGATGAGACCCAGTACTTC | CASSQDLDRGEDETQYF
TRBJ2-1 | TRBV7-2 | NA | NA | TGTGCCAGCAGCTTAAATTTTCGGAGCGCTGAGCAGTTCTTC | CASSLNFRSAEQFF
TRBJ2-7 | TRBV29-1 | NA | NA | TGCAGCGTTGTTGGGTTCCACGAGCAGTACTTC | CSVVGFHEQYF
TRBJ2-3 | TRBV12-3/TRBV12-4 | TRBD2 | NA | TGTGCCAGCAGTTCCTTAGCGGGAGGTAACACAGATACGCAGTATTTT | CASSSLAGGNTDTQYF
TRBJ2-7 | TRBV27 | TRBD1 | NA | TGTGCCAGCAGTCCGGGGACAGGGATAGGCTACGAGCAGTACTTC | CASSPGTGIGYEQYF
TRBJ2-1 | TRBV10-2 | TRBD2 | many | TGCGCCAGCAGTGACCAACTAGCGGGAGGCCGACATGAGCAGTTCTTC | CASSDQLAGGRHEQFF
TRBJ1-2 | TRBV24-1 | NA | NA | TGTGCCACCAGTGACCCGACAGAAGACTGGGGCTACACCTTC | CATSDPTEDWGYTF
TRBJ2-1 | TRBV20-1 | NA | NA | TGCAGTGCTTCAGCCTGGCGTAAAGAGACCCAGTTCTTC | CSASAWRKETQFF
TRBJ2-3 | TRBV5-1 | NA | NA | TGCGCCAGCAGCTTGGATGCGGCTAGCACAGATACGCAGTATTTT | CASSLDAASTDTQYF
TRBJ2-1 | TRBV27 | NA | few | TGTGCTAGCGCCCGGAGGGGCTTTTACAATGAGCAGTTCTTC | CASARRGFYNEQFF
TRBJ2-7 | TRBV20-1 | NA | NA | TGCAGTGCGACTAGAGGAATTTCCTACGAGCAGTACTTC | CSATRGISYEQYF
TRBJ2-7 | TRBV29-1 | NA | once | TGCAGCGTTGAAGCTCCCCGGGACGCCGGCTCCTACGAGCAGTACTTC | CSVEAPRDAGSYEQYF
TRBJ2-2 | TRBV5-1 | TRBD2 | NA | TGCGCCAGCAGCCAACTGACTAGCGTAAACACCGGGGAGCTGTTTTTT | CASSQLTSVNTGELFF
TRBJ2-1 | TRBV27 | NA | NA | TGTGCCAGCAGTTTATATGGGGAGGTTGTACCGAATGAGCAGTTCTTC | CASSLYGEVVPNEQFF
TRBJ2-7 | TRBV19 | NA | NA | TGTGCCAGTAGTTCTCGACTAGGAGGGTACGAGCAGTACTTC | CASSSRLGGYEQYF
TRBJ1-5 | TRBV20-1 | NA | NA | TGTAGTGCTAGACCTGCTATCCAGGGAGTCAATCAGCCCCAGCATTTT | CSARPAIQGVNQPQHF
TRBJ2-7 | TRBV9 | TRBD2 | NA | TGTGCCAGCAGCGTAGAATCTCGGACTAGCGGGAGCCACGAGCAGTACTTC | CASSVESRTSGSHEQYF
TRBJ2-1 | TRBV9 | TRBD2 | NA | TGTGCCAGCAGCGCACGCACTAGCGGATCCTACAATGAGCAGTTCTTC | CASSARTSGSYNEQFF
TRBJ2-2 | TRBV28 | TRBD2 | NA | TGTGCCAGCAGTTTGGCAAGACCGGGACTAGGAACCGGGGAGCTGTTTTTT | CASSLARPGLGTGELFF
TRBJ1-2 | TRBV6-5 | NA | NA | TGTGCCAGCAGCCCAGTACAGGACTATGGCTACACCTTC | CASSPVQDYGYTF
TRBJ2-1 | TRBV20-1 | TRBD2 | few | TGCAGTGCTCAACGGGGACTAGTAAGGGGACCTAGCTCCTACAATGAGCAGTTCTTC | CSAQRGLVRGPSSYNEQFF
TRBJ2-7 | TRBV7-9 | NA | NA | TGTGCCAGCAGCACCTGGGGGGCGGACTACGAGCAGTACTTC | CASSTWGADYEQYF
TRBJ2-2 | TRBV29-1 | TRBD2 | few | TGCAGCGTTTTGGGAGGGGAGAACACCGGGGAGCTGTTTTTT | CSVLGGENTGELFF
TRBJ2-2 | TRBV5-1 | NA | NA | TGCGCCAGCAGCTTGTTGGGCGCGAACACCGGGGAGCTGTTTTTT | CASSLLGANTGELFF
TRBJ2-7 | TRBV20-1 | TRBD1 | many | TGCAGTGCTAGAACAGGGGGGTGGTCATACGAGCAGTACTTC | CSARTGGWSYEQYF
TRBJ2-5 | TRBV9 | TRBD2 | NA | TGTGCCAGCAGCCCCAGCGGGGGGACTAACAAAGAGACCCAGTACTTC | CASSPSGGTNKETQYF
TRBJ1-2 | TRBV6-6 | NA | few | TGTGCCAGCAGTCTCGGACAGTTCGAAAGCTACACCTTC | CASSLGQFESYTF
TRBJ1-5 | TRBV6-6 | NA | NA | TGTGCCACCCGGTCCCACAGAGACAATCAGCCCCAGCATTTT | CATRSHRDNQPQHF
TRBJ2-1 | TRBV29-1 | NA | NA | TGCAGCGTTCCGGGGGCCGCATCCTACAATGAGCGGTACTTC | CSVPGAASYNERYF
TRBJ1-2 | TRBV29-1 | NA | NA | TGCAGTGACTATGGCTACACCTTC | CSDYGYTF
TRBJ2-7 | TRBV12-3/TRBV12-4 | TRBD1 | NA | TGTGCCAGCAGTCCGGGACAGGAAAGGGAGCAGTACTTC | CASSPGQEREQYF
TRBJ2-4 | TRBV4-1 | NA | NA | TGCGCCAGCAGCCCCTGGACGGGACACCCTACGAGTGAGCAGTACTTC | CASSPWTGHPTSEQYF
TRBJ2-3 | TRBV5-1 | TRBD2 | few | TGCGCCAGCAGTCCGACTAGCGGGGCGGGCACAGATACGCAGTATTTT | CASSPTSGAGTDTQYF
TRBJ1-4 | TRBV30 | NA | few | TGTGCCTGGAGTGAACTCTCGGCGGAAAAACTGTTTTTT | CAWSELSAEKLFF
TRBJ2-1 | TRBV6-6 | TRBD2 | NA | TGTGCCAGCAGTTGGGAGGGTAACCCCTACAATGAGCAGTTCTTC | CASSWEGNPYNEQFF
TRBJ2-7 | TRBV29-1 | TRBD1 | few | TGCAGCGTTGTCCGGGACAGGGTGACCTACGAGCAGTACTTC | CSVVRDRVTYEQYF
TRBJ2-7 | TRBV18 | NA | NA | TGTGCCAGCTCACTCCCGCATAGCGTCTCCTACGAGCAGTACTTC | CASSLPHSVSYEQYF
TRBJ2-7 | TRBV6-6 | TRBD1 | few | TGTGCCAGCAGGGACCAACAGGGGGCGTCGGGCTACGAGCAGTACTTC | CASRDQQGASGYEQYF
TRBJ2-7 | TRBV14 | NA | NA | TGTGCCAGCAGCCAAGATGGGGTCAGGAGGGCCAACGAGCAGTACTTC | CASSQDGVRRANEQYF
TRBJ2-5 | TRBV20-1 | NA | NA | TGCAGTGCTAGAAACCCACGGGGGGCAGAGACCCAGTACTTC | CSARNPRGAETQYF
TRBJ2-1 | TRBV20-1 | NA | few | TGCAGTGCTAGCAGGGGGAGGTCGTACAATGAGCAGTTCTTC | CSASRGRSYNEQFF
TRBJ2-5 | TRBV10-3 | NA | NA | TGTGCCATCAGCGGAGGGCGGGAAGAGACCCAGTACTTC | CAISGGREETQYF
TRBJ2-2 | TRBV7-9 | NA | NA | TGTGCCAGCAGCGATGTTGGACGGCCGACGAACACCAGGGAGCTGTTTTTT | CASSDVGRPTNTRELFF
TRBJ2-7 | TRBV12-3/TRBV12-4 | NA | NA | TGTGCCAGCAGTTTCGCGGGGGCCAATATCTACGAGCAGTACTTC | CASSFAGANIYEQYF
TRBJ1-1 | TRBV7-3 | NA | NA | TGTGCCAGCAGCCCCGGCGCGGGAAGTTCTGAAGCTTTCTTT | CASSPGAGSSEAFF